The rows below give T cell receptor beta chains drawn from one sample of a study of T cells in Graves' hyperthyroidism and ophthalmopathy. TCRdb called the multiplex PCR reads again in MiXCR, with one record for every CDR3 protein. The sample holds about 360,000 distinct CDR3 sequences; about 18% are singletons and the top ten take 3.5% to 4%. The sequenced material came from blood. The receptors stem from a woman aged 18 to 35 with Graves' hyperthyroidism. The CDR3 runs from the conserved cysteine through the conserved F or W. The D gene is left open where the match is weak. Size is stated for part of the rows, as once, few or many counts, or as a class when the clone is expanded.

TRBV6-1	17	few	TRBD1	TRBJ1-1	CASSEGGWRGLETEAFF	TGTGCCAGCAGTGAAGGGGGGTGGAGGGGGCTCGAAACTGAAGCTTTCTTT
TRBV2	14	.	.	TRBJ1-1	CASSEGPGNTEAFF	TGTGCCAGCAGTGAGGGGCCAGGGAACACTGAAGCTTTCTTT
TRBV6-1	14	many	.	TRBJ1-5	CASNRFFSNQPQHF	TGTGCCAGCAATCGGTTTTTCAGCAATCAGCCCCAGCATTTT
TRBV7-2	14	few	.	TRBJ1-6	CASSRDQGNSPLHF	TGTGCCAGCAGTAGGGACCAGGGGAATTCACCCCTCCACTTT
TRBV30	13	many	.	TRBJ2-7	CAWSVLQSYEQYF	TGTGCCTGGAGTGTACTACAGAGCTACGAGCAGTACTTC
TRBV28	15	many	TRBD1	TRBJ2-7	CASTSEGQGAYEQYF	TGTGCCAGCACCTCGGAGGGACAGGGGGCTTACGAGCAGTACTTC
TRBV29-1	14	few	TRBD2	TRBJ2-7	CSVEALAGAYEQYF	TGCAGCGTTGAGGCGCTAGCGGGGGCCTACGAGCAGTACTTC
TRBV29-1	11	many	.	TRBJ2-5	CSVEPPEPQYF	TGCAGCGTTGAACCCCCCGAGCCCCAGTACTTC
TRBV28	12	many	.	TRBJ1-2	CASSLQSYGYTF	TGTGCCAGCAGTTTACAGTCCTATGGCTACACCTTC
TRBV6-2/TRBV6-3	11	once	.	TRBJ1-2	CASTDSHGYTF	TGTGCCAGCACCGACAGCCATGGCTACACCTTC